This passage covers 10 T cell receptor beta chains from one sample sequenced in a study of T cell changes during pregnancy in multiple sclerosis. Here immunoSEQ multiplex PCR was the method, and the copy in TCRdb shows in-frame clones only, minus some. The table has about 40,000 clones, roughly 93% seen once. The sequencing here drew on CD8+ T cells from peripheral blood mononuclear cells, taken in the third trimester of pregnancy. The receptors derive from a female donor with multiple sclerosis, enrolled in a pregnancy study.

This clone showed up just once. The J gene is TRBJ2-1, the V gene TRBV5-1; a possible D gene is TRBD1 (6 bases). The CDR3 has 15 residues. Per the germline V gene, CDR1 is SGHRS and CDR2 is YFSETQ. V dropped 2 bases and J dropped 6 bases, with 15 bases sitting between them. The CDR3 region has the DNA TGCGCCAGCAGCTTCGAAACAGGGTTAGGCAATGAGCAGTTCTTC. Encoded protein: CASSFETGLGNEQFF.

J is TRBJ1-1 and V is TRBV6-6, with a tentative D call TRBD1 (5 bases). Trimming took off 2 bases at V and 4 bases at J, with 14 bases between the two ends. The CDR3 runs to 15 residues. Germline-derived CDR1 and CDR2 are MNHNY and SVGAGI (reference sequence). For the CDR3, the DNA is TGTGCCAGCAGTTACACTCAGGGAGGTAGCACTGAAGCTTTCTTT. Its protein is CASSYTQGGSTEAFF.

The V and J genes are TRBV10-3 and TRBJ2-1, with 10 bases matching TRBD2. Trimming took 7 bases from V and 0 from J; bases not matched to a gene: 9. The germline gives CDR1 ENHRY, CDR2 SYGVKD. The CDR3 loop spans 17 amino acids. CDR3 loop: CAITDSSGRFSYNEQFF. CDR3 bases: TGTGCCATCACCGATTCTAGCGGGAGATTCTCCTACAATGAGCAGTTCTTC.

This clone was picked up one time. The chain couples TRBV19 to TRBJ1-5; weak D call: TRBD1 (5 bases). CDR1 LNHDA and CDR2 SQIVND come from the germline V gene (reference sequence). CDR3 length: 16 amino acids. Trimming left V 6 bases short and J 0 bases short, with 15 bases between. CDR3 bases: TGTGCCAGTAGCGTTGGGGCAAGCTTTAGCAATCAGCCCCAGCATTTT. This encodes CASSVGASFSNQPQHF.

This clone is a singleton in its sample. The CDR3 coding sequence is TGTGCCTGGAGAGGGGACAAGAGCTCCTACGAGCAGTACTTC. Encoded protein: CAWRGDKSSYEQYF. The gene calls are TRBV30 and TRBJ2-7, with D perhaps TRBD1 (6 bases). The CDR3 is 14 amino acids. Germline V gives CDR1 GTSNPN, CDR2 SVGIG (reference sequence). Trimming took off 3 bases at V and 0 bases at J, with 12 bases between the two ends. Filled out from reference TRBV30 and TRBJ2-7, the complete variable domain reads SQTIHQWPATLVQPVGSPLSLECTVEGTSNPNLYWYRQAAGRGLQLLFYSVGIGQISSEVPQNLSASRPQDRQFILSSKKLLLSDSGFYLCAWRGDKSSYEQYFGPGTRLTVT.

J is TRBJ1-1 and V is TRBV5-6; tentatively, D is TRBD1 (6 bases). V was trimmed by 0 bases and J by 6 bases, leaving 18 bases between them. The CDR3 extends over 16 amino acids. Germline V gene data show CDR1 as SGHDT and CDR2 as YYEEEE. The CDR3 loop is CASSLEPLRGLSEAFF. The CDR3 coding sequence is TGTGCCAGCAGCTTGGAGCCTTTGCGGGGGCTCTCTGAAGCTTTCTTT.

The rearrangement links TRBV27 to TRBJ2-1, with 11 positions matching TRBD1. Germline CDR1 and CDR2: MNHEY and SMNVEV (reference sequence). The trim removed 3 bases at V and 8 bases at J, leaving 3 bases unmatched. The CDR3 is 14 amino acids. The CDR3 DNA reads TGTGCCAGCAGTTTGGGGACAGGGGGTCATGAGCAGTTCTTC. Its protein product is CASSLGTGGHEQFF.

The J gene is TRBJ2-5, the V gene TRBV15; TRBD2 agrees at 14 bases. Losses at the gene ends were 5 bases for V and 5 bases for J; bases not matched to a gene: 7. The CDR3 has 16 amino acids. The germline V gene has CDR1 LNHNV and CDR2 YYDKDF (reference sequence). CDR3 sequence reads: CATSQTSGGAGETQYF. The CDR3 nucleotides are TGTGCCACCAGCCAGACTAGCGGGGGGGCCGGTGAGACCCAGTACTTC.

The J gene is TRBJ2-1, the V gene TRBV29-1; no firm D call. Germline V gives CDR1 SQVTM, CDR2 ANQGSEA. The CDR3 runs 10 residues. The V end lost 6 bases, the J end lost 5 bases, and 5 bases lay between the germline ends. The CDR3 reads CSVSDNEQFF. CDR3 nucleotides: TGCAGCGTCAGCGACAATGAGCAGTTCTTC.

The chain uses TRBV9 and TRBJ2-3; 9 nucleotides line up with TRBD2. Looked up from germline, CDR1 is SGDLS and CDR2 is YYNGEE. V shed 0 bases, J shed 2 bases, and the junction held 4 bases outside the gene matches. This CDR3 region has 16 residues. CDR3 amino acids: CASSVARGGYTDTQYF. The DNA of the CDR3 is TGTGCCAGCAGCGTAGCGCGGGGGGGGTACACAGATACGCAGTATTTT.